A single T cell receptor beta chain is shown here with its context. This sample was taken from a study of T cell responses to AZD1222 COVID-19 vaccine. Measured with immunoSEQ multiplex PCR; TCRdb has only the in-frame clones, and not every one. The sample includes 90,000 to 150,000 clones, 85% to 90% seen only once; the top ten take around 8.6%. The sequence derives from an adult in good health. The material sequenced was peripheral blood, taken on day 0 of AZD1222 vaccination.

For the CDR3, the DNA is TGTGCCAGCAGCCGTACTATTAACTATGGCTACACCTTC. This codes for CASSRTINYGYTF. The chain has TRBV11-2 and TRBJ1-2; no reliable D call. The CDR3 extends over 13 amino acids. V was trimmed by 5 bases and J by 1 base, leaving 8 bases between them. Germline values: CDR1 SGHAT, CDR2 FQNNGV.